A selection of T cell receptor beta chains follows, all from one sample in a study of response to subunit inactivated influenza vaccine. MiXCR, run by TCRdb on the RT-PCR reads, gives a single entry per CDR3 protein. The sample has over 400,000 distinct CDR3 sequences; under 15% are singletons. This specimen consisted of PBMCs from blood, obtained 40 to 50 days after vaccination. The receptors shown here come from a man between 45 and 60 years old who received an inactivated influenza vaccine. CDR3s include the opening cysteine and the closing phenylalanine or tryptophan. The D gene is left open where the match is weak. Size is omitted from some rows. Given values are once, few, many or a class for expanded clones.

cdr3_aa: CASSLAGGVEQFF
cdr3_nt: TGTGCCAGCAGCTTAGCGGGAGGTGTTGAGCAGTTCTTC
clone_size: many
cdr3_length: 13
v_call: TRBV7-9
d_call: .
j_call: TRBJ2-1

cdr3_aa: CATRQSAGNQPQHF
cdr3_nt: TGTGCCACTAGGCAGTCGGCTGGCAATCAGCCCCAGCATTTT
clone_size: .
cdr3_length: 14
v_call: TRBV15
d_call: .
j_call: TRBJ1-5

cdr3_aa: CASSLGTNTYNEQFF
cdr3_nt: TGTGCCAGCAGCTTGGGGACTAATACCTACAATGAGCAGTTCTTC
clone_size: .
cdr3_length: 15
v_call: TRBV5-6
d_call: .
j_call: TRBJ2-1

cdr3_aa: CASSQVEVSGRIGEETQYF
cdr3_nt: TGTGCCAGCAGCCAAGTCGAAGTGAGTGGACGGATTGGGGAGGAGACCCAGTACTTC
clone_size: .
cdr3_length: 19
v_call: TRBV3-1
d_call: .
j_call: TRBJ2-5

cdr3_aa: CASSLKRGETQYF
cdr3_nt: TGTGCCAGCAGCTTGAAACGGGGAGAGACCCAGTACTTC
clone_size: .
cdr3_length: 13
v_call: TRBV6-2/TRBV6-3
d_call: .
j_call: TRBJ2-5

cdr3_aa: CASGGQMNTEAFF
cdr3_nt: TGTGCCAGCGGGGGACAGATGAACACTGAAGCTTTCTTT
clone_size: few
cdr3_length: 13
v_call: TRBV18
d_call: TRBD1
j_call: TRBJ1-1

cdr3_aa: CASSTVFDKSYEQYF
cdr3_nt: TGTGCCAGCTCAACGGTCTTTGACAAGTCCTACGAGCAGTACTTC
clone_size: few
cdr3_length: 15
v_call: TRBV5-6
d_call: .
j_call: TRBJ2-7

cdr3_aa: CASSNTGIPYEQYF
cdr3_nt: TGTGCCAGCAGCAACACCGGGATCCCCTACGAGCAGTACTTC
clone_size: few
cdr3_length: 14
v_call: TRBV6-1
d_call: .
j_call: TRBJ2-7

cdr3_aa: CATRTSGSLETQYF
cdr3_nt: TGTGCCACTCGCACTAGCGGGAGCTTAGAGACCCAGTACTTC
clone_size: .
cdr3_length: 14
v_call: TRBV6-1
d_call: TRBD2
j_call: TRBJ2-5

cdr3_aa: CSVEDLGRPITDTQYF
cdr3_nt: TGCAGCGTTGAAGATCTCGGACGGCCGATCACAGATACGCAGTATTTT
clone_size: .
cdr3_length: 16
v_call: TRBV29-1
d_call: .
j_call: TRBJ2-3

cdr3_aa: CASSGGEGPDTQYF
cdr3_nt: TGTGCCAGCAGCGGAGGCGAAGGGCCAGATACGCAGTATTTT
clone_size: .
cdr3_length: 14
v_call: TRBV9
d_call: .
j_call: TRBJ2-3

cdr3_aa: CASSLGGAGQETQYF
cdr3_nt: TGCGCCAGCAGCTTGGGCGGAGCTGGCCAAGAGACCCAGTACTTC
clone_size: few
cdr3_length: 15
v_call: TRBV5-1
d_call: .
j_call: TRBJ2-5

cdr3_aa: CASSTSTRDLSYEQYF
cdr3_nt: .
clone_size: .
cdr3_length: 16
v_call: TRBV6-2/TRBV6-3
d_call: .
j_call: TRBJ2-7

cdr3_aa: CASSFGSAGRALHF
cdr3_nt: TGTGCCAGCAGTTTTGGATCGGCCGGGAGGGCCCTCCACTTT
clone_size: many
cdr3_length: 14
v_call: TRBV12-3/TRBV12-4
d_call: .
j_call: TRBJ1-6

cdr3_aa: CASSLGDRGHEQFF
cdr3_nt: TGCGCCAGCAGCTTGGGGGACAGGGGCCATGAGCAGTTCTTC
clone_size: .
cdr3_length: 14
v_call: TRBV5-1
d_call: TRBD1
j_call: TRBJ2-1

cdr3_aa: CATSDTTTLGDEQFF
cdr3_nt: TGTGCCACCAGTGATACAACGACGCTTGGGGATGAGCAGTTCTTC
clone_size: few
cdr3_length: 15
v_call: TRBV24-1
d_call: .
j_call: TRBJ2-1

cdr3_aa: CATSDSPGYEQYF
cdr3_nt: TGTGCCACCAGTGATTCGCCGGGATACGAGCAGTACTTC
clone_size: .
cdr3_length: 13
v_call: TRBV24-1
d_call: .
j_call: TRBJ2-7

cdr3_aa: CASSLSTSGMGTDTQYF
cdr3_nt: TGTGCCAGCAGTCTCTCGACTAGCGGGATGGGTACAGATACGCAGTATTTT
clone_size: .
cdr3_length: 17
v_call: TRBV27
d_call: TRBD2
j_call: TRBJ2-3

cdr3_aa: CACSQERLAGDEQYF
cdr3_nt: TGTGCCTGCTCCCAAGAGCGACTAGCGGGAGACGAGCAGTACTTC
clone_size: once
cdr3_length: 15
v_call: TRBV3-1
d_call: TRBD2
j_call: TRBJ2-7

cdr3_aa: CASSLIGGGWDTQYF
cdr3_nt: TGTGCCAGCAGCTTGATAGGGGGTGGGTGGGATACGCAGTATTTT
clone_size: many
cdr3_length: 15
v_call: TRBV7-2
d_call: .
j_call: TRBJ2-3

cdr3_aa: CASSPRLAGGLYQFF
cdr3_nt: TGCGCCAGCAGCCCGAGACTAGCGGGAGGGCTCTATCAGTTCTTC
clone_size: once
cdr3_length: 15
v_call: TRBV4-3
d_call: TRBD2
j_call: TRBJ2-1

cdr3_aa: CASSHGSFYEQYF
cdr3_nt: TGTGCCAGCAGCCACGGGAGTTTTTACGAGCAGTACTTC
clone_size: .
cdr3_length: 13
v_call: TRBV7-9
d_call: .
j_call: TRBJ2-7

cdr3_aa: CASSPAQRGEQYF
cdr3_nt: TGTGCCAGCTCACCAGCACAAAGAGGAGAGCAGTACTTC
clone_size: few
cdr3_length: 13
v_call: TRBV18
d_call: .
j_call: TRBJ2-7

cdr3_aa: CASSRLLSRSGSLPSYEQYF
cdr3_nt: TGTGCCAGCAGTCGCCTTCTGTCTCGAAGCGGGAGTCTCCCCTCTTACGAGCAGTACTTC
clone_size: many
cdr3_length: 20
v_call: TRBV6-2/TRBV6-3
d_call: TRBD2
j_call: TRBJ2-7

cdr3_aa: CSAEHTTARFF
cdr3_nt: TGCAGTGCTGAACATACGACAGCGAGGTTCTTC
clone_size: few
cdr3_length: 11
v_call: TRBV20-1
d_call: .
j_call: TRBJ2-1